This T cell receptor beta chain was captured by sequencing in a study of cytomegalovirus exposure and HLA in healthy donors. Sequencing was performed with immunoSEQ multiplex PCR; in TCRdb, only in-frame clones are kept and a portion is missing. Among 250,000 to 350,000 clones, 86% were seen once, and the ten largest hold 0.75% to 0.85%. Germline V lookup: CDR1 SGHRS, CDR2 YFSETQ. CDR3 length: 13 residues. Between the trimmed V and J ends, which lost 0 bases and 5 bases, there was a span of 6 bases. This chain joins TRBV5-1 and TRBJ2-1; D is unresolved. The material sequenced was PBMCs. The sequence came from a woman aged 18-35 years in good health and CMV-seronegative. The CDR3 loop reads CASSLAGHNEQFF. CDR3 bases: TGCGCCAGCAGCTTGGCCGGTCACAATGAGCAGTTCTTC.